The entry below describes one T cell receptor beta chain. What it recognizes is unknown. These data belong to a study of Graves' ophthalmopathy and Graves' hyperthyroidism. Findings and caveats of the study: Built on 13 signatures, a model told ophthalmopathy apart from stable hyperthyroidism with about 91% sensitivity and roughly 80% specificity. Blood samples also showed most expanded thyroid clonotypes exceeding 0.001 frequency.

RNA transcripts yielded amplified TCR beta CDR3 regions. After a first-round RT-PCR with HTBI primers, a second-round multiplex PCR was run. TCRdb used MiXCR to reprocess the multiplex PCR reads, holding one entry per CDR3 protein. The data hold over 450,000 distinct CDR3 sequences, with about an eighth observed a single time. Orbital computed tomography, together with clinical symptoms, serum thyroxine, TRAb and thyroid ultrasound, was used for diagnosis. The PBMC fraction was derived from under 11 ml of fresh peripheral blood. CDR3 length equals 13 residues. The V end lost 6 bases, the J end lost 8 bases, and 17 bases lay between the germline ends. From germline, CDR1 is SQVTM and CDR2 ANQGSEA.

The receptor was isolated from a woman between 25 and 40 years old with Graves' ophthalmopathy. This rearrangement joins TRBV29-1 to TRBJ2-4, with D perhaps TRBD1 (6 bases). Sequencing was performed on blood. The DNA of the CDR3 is TGCAGCGTGGGGACACTACTTGGGGACATTCAGTACTTC. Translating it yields CSVGTLLGDIQYF.